This T cell receptor beta chain appears in the sequencing data of a study of human CD4 T cells and Enterobacteriaceae. Study-level results: Ex vivo clonotype reactivity was inferred only by sequence matching.

Sorting took every CD4+ cell except CD45RA+CCR7+CD95- naive cells, reaching over 95% purity. The V end lost 5 bases, the J end lost 5 bases, and 17 bases lay between the germline ends. Germline lookup yields CDR1 LNHDA and CDR2 SQIVND (reference sequence). This CDR3 has 15 amino acids. Regarding this clone: The antigen is unknown.

Data came from immunoSEQ multiplex PCR; TCRdb stores just in-frame clones and leaves some out. Among fewer than 35,000 clones, about four fifths were seen once, and the ten largest hold around 0.91%. The sequence derives from a human donor in good health. This sequence joins TRBV19 and TRBJ2-3, with TRBD2 as a possible D gene (5 bases). Sequences were obtained from memory CD4+ T cells from blood. The CDR3 DNA sequence: TGTGCCAGTAGTCTCGCGAACACCGGAGGAGATACGCAGTATTTT. Translating it yields CASSLANTGGDTQYF.